Each of the 2 T cell receptor beta chains below was sequenced from the same sample in a study of somatic mutations in cytotoxic T cells in rheumatoid arthritis. TCRdb keeps only in-frame clones here, not all; method: immunoSEQ multiplex PCR. Here the sample spans about 10,000 clones, roughly 90% being singletons. Sequenced sample: CD4+ T cells sorted from blood. These receptors all come from a woman between 18 and 29 years old with rheumatoid arthritis.

This chain uses TRBV5-1 with TRBJ2-1; 16 positions agree with TRBD2. Trimming at V came to 4 bases and at J to 9 bases, leaving 22 bases not matched to a gene. The germline V gene encodes CDR1 SGHRS and CDR2 YFSETQ. This CDR3 is built from 21 residues. CDR3 nucleotide sequence: TGCGCCAGCAGCCTGGGCAGCGGGGCTACCGGGACTAGCGGGAGGGCGGGTGAGCAGTTCTTC. The encoded protein is CASSLGSGATGTSGRAGEQFF.

V gene TRBV6-5 combines with J gene TRBJ2-3, with TRBD2 matching over 7 bases. Germline trimming cut 8 bases from V and 5 bases from J; bases unmatched to any gene: 10. This CDR3 contains 14 residues. Germline CDR1 is MNHEY and CDR2 is SVGAGI. The CDR3 coding sequence is TGTGCCAGCCGGGACGGGAGGCATATAGATACGCAGTATTTT. It yields the protein CASRDGRHIDTQYF.